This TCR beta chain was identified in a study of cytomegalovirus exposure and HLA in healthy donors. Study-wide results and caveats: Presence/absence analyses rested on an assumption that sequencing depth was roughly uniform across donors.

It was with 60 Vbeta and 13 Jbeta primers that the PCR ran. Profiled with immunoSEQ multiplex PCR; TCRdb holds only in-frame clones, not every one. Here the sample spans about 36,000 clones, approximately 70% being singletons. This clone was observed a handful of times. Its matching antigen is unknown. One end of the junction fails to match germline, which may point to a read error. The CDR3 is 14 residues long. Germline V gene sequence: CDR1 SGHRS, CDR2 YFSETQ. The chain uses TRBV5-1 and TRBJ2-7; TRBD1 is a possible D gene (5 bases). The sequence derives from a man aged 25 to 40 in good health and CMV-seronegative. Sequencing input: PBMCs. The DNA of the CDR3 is TGCGCCAGCAGCTTGCGGACACCTTCCTCCGAGCAGTACTTC. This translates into CASSLRTPSSEQYF. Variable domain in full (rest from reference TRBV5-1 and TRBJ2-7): KAGVTQTPRYLIKTRGQQVTLSCSPISGHRSVSWYQQTPGQGLQFLFEYFSETQRNKGNFPGRFSGRQFSNSRSEMNVSTLELGDSALYLCASSLRTPSSEQYFGPGTRLTVT.